These 15 T cell receptor beta chains came from one sample sequenced in a study of immune evolution from preneoplasia to lung adenocarcinoma. Method: immunoSEQ multiplex PCR; TCRdb's copy keeps in-frame clones and lacks some. The sample has under 8,000 clones; 76% are singletons. The sample consisted of FFPE minimally invasive lung adenocarcinoma tissue. All receptors come from a person aged 60-79 years with lung adenocarcinoma.

V is TRBV9 and J is TRBJ2-1; 10 bases are a match to TRBD1. The germline gives CDR1 SGDLS, CDR2 YYNGEE. With V trimmed by 4 bases and J by 5 bases, 6 bases remained unmatched. The length of the CDR3 is 15 residues. In DNA, the CDR3 is TGTGCCAGCAGCAAATTTGGACAGGGGGACAATGAGCAGTTCTTC. It is translated as CASSKFGQGDNEQFF.

V and J are TRBV7-8 and TRBJ2-7; either TRBD1 or TRBD2 may fit D (5 bases each). V was cut by 1 base and J by 5 bases, with 12 bases left in between. Looked up from germline, CDR1 is SGHVS and CDR2 is FQNEAQ. CDR3 length: 14 amino acids. The CDR3 loop reads CASSLVAGSHEQYF. CDR3 nucleotides: TGTGCCAGCAGCTTAGTGGCAGGGAGTCACGAGCAGTACTTC.

This clone has a single count. This chain links TRBV7-3 with TRBJ2-3, with 10 positions matching TRBD2. J lost 5 bases, V lost 1 base, and 9 bases had no gene match. Germline CDR1 and CDR2: SGHTA and FQGTGA. This CDR3 comprises 17 residues. For the CDR3, the DNA is TGTGCCAGCAGCTTAAAGGGGCTAGCGGGAGTGGGAGATACGCAGTATTTT. It translates to CASSLKGLAGVGDTQYF.

In its sample, this clone is large. Other nucleotide sequences from this sample produce the same CDR3. The chain uses TRBV13 and TRBJ2-5, with TRBD1 as a possible D gene (7 bases). Trimming took 6 bases from V and 5 from J, leaving 16 bases between them. CDR3 length: 14 residues. The germline gives CDR1 PRHDT, CDR2 FYEKMQ (reference sequence). The CDR3 loop is CASRGQGGRETQYF. CDR3 DNA: TGTGCCAGCAGAGGGCAGGGGGGTCGGGAGACCCAGTACTTC. Looking up the rest from reference TRBV13 and TRBJ2-5 gives the full variable domain: AAGVIQSPRHLIKEKRETATLKCYPIPRHDTVYWYQQGPGQDPQFLISFYEKMQSDKGSIPDRFSAQQFSDYHSELNMSSLELGDSALYFCASRGQGGRETQYFGPGTRLLVL.

This chain connects TRBV7-2 to TRBJ2-7; TRBD1 matches at 9 bases. With V trimmed by 1 base and J by 9 bases, 4 bases remained unmatched. The V gene's germline CDR1 is SGHTA and CDR2 FQGNSA. This CDR3 contains 13 residues. The CDR3 here is CASSLGDRAWQYF. CDR3 DNA sequence: TGTGCCAGCAGCTTAGGGGACAGGGCTTGGCAGTACTTC.

V usage is TRBV2 and J usage is TRBJ1-2; no firm D call. Trimming shortened V by 3 bases and J by 5 bases, and 13 bases separated the two germline ends. This CDR3 spans 14 amino acids. Germline V gene lookup returns CDR1 SNHLY and CDR2 FYNNEI. CDR3: CASSEVHRGYGYTF. DNA of the CDR3: TGTGCCAGCAGTGAGGTCCATAGAGGTTATGGCTACACCTTC.

The chain is built from TRBV19 and TRBJ1-5; D unresolved. Looked up from germline, CDR1 is LNHDA and CDR2 is SQIVND (reference sequence). V was clipped by 3 bases and J by 7 bases, with 16 bases between them. The CDR3 runs 15 residues. This CDR3 is CASSIGEGGSQPQHF. CDR3 DNA sequence: TGTGCCAGTAGTATCGGGGAGGGTGGATCGCAGCCCCAGCATTTT.

The chain combines TRBV7-2 with TRBJ1-2, with 7 bases fitting TRBD1. Unmatched junction bases numbered 9, after V lost 6 bases and J lost 5 bases. The CDR3 loop spans 14 amino acids. Germline loops: CDR1 SGHTA, CDR2 FQGNSA. This CDR3 reads CASSRFQGEYGYTF. The CDR3 coding sequence is TGTGCCAGCAGTCGCTTTCAGGGGGAATATGGCTACACCTTC.

The chain links TRBV18 to TRBJ2-4, with 7 bases identical to TRBD1. The CDR3 loop spans 18 amino acids. The V gene end was trimmed by 2 bases and the J gene end by 4 bases; junction bases not matched to a gene: 14. Germline-derived CDR1 and CDR2 are KGHSH and LQKENI. CDR3 coding DNA: TGTGCCAGCTCACCATCCACCCCTGACAGGGCAAGGAAAAACATTCAGTACTTC. As protein: CASSPSTPDRARKNIQYF.

The chain has TRBV11-2 and TRBJ2-7; TRBD2 might be the D (5 bases). Germline loops: CDR1 SGHAT, CDR2 FQNNGV. The length of the CDR3 is 15 residues. Trimming left V 4 bases short and J 2 bases short, with 15 bases between. This CDR3 reads CASSSRPEVAYEQYF. DNA of the CDR3: TGTGCCAGCAGCTCCCGGCCGGAGGTGGCCTACGAGCAGTACTTC.

The V and J genes are TRBV5-1 and TRBJ2-7, with 10 bases identical to TRBD2. The CDR3 runs 16 residues. Germline assignment: CDR1 SGHRS and CDR2 YFSETQ. V lost 2 bases to trimming and J lost 0 bases; unmatched junction nucleotides: 5. The CDR3 region has the DNA TGCGCCAGCAGCTTAGGGGCTAGCGGGAGCTCCTACGAGCAGTACTTC. Its translation is CASSLGASGSSYEQYF.

The V gene is TRBV12-5, the J gene TRBJ2-3; 9 bases fit TRBD1. This CDR3 is built from 15 residues. CDR1 and CDR2 from the germline V gene are LGHNT and FRNRAP. Trimming took 1 base from V and 4 from J; bases not matched to a gene: 3. For the CDR3, the DNA is TGTGCTAGTGGTTTGGGACAGGGGGGGGCAGATACGCAGTATTTT. Its translation: CASGLGQGGADTQYF.

The chain carries TRBV5-8 and TRBJ2-1; 10 bases align to TRBD2. This CDR3 has 15 amino acids. Germline assignment: CDR1 SGHTS and CDR2 YDEGEE. Trimming took 4 bases from V and 6 from J; bases not matched to a gene: 7. The CDR3 is CASSGKGLASNEQFF. CDR3 nucleotide sequence: TGTGCCAGCAGCGGAAAGGGACTAGCGTCCAATGAGCAGTTCTTC.

CDR3 sequence: CASSYRGGGYTF. DNA of the CDR3: TGTGCCAGCAGCTACAGGGGGGGAGGCTACACCTTC. The gene calls are TRBV6-5 and TRBJ1-2; 8 bases line up with TRBD1. The germline V gene has CDR1 MNHEY and CDR2 SVGAGI. The CDR3 is made up of 12 amino acids. Trimming removed 6 bases from V and 8 bases from J; junction bases left unmatched: 5.

V is TRBV6-5 and J is TRBJ2-7; D unclear. Trimming took 3 bases from V and 3 from J, leaving 9 bases between them. Germline assignment: CDR1 MNHEY and CDR2 SVGAGI. CDR3 length equals 13 residues. The CDR3 DNA is TGTGCCAGCAGTTATGGTCCGGGCTACGAGCAGTACTTC. Translation: CASSYGPGYEQYF.